This TCR beta chain was documented in a study of CD8 T cells in Susac syndrome. This CDR3 contains 11 residues. Trimming removed 7 bases from V and 4 bases from J, with 10 bases in between. In germline, CDR1 is DFQATT, CDR2 SNEGSKA (reference sequence). RNA totalling 0.5 to 1 ug underwent reverse transcription with random hexamers. TCRdb reanalysed the immunoSEQ multiplex PCR reads using MiXCR and keeps one entry per CDR3 protein. The sample lists about 76,000 distinct CDR3 sequences; around 93% were seen once. This receptor was identified in a human donor with Susac syndrome. The sample taken for sequencing was CD8+ T cells from PBMCs. The chain links TRBV20-1 to TRBJ2-5, with D unresolved. This CDR3 is CSVDPSETQYF. CDR3 sequence (DNA): TGCAGTGTCGATCCCTCAGAGACCCAGTACTTC.